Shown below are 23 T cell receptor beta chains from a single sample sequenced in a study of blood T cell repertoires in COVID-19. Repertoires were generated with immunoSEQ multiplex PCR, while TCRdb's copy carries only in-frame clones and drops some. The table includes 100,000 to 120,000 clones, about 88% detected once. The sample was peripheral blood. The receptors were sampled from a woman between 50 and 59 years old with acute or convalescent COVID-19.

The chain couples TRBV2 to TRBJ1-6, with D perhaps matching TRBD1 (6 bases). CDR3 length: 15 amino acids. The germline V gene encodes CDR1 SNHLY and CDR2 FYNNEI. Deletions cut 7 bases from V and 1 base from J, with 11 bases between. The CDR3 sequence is CASTEGGSYNSPLHF. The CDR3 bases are TGTGCCAGCACGGAGGGGGGGTCCTATAATTCACCCCTCCACTTT.

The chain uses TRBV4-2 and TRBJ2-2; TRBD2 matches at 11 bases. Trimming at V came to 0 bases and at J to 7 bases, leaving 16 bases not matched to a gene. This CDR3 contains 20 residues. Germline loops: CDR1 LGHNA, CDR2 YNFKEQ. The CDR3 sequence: CASSQDGAVAGGPWGGELFF. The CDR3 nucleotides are TGTGCCAGCAGCCAAGATGGCGCCGTAGCGGGAGGGCCGTGGGGCGGGGAGCTGTTTTTT.

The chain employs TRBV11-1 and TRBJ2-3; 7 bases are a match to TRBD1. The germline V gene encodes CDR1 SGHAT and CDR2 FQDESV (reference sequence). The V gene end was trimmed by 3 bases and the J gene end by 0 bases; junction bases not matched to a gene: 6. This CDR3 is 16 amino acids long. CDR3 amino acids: CASSLNRGRSTDTQYF. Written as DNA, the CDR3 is TGTGCCAGCAGCTTGAACAGGGGACGAAGCACAGATACGCAGTATTTT.

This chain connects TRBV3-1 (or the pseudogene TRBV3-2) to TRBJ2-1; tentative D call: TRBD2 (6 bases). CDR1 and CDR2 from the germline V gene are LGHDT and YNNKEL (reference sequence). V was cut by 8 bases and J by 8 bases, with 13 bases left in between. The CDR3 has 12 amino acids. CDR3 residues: CASRARRDEQFF. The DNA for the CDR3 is TGTGCCAGCCGGGCAAGGAGGGATGAGCAGTTCTTC.

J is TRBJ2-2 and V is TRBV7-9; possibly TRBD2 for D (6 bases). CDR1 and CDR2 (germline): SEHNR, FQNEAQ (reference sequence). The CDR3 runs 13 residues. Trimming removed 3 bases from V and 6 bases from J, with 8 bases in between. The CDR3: CASSFTSSGELFF. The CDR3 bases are TGTGCCAGCAGCTTCACTAGCTCCGGGGAGCTGTTTTTT.

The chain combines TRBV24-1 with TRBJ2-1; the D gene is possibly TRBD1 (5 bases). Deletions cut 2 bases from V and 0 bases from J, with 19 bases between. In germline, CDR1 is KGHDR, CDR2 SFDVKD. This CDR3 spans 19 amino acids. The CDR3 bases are TGTGCCACCAGTGATTCCGAGAGTAGGGGTCCACCCTCCTACAATGAGCAGTTCTTC. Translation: CATSDSESRGPPSYNEQFF.

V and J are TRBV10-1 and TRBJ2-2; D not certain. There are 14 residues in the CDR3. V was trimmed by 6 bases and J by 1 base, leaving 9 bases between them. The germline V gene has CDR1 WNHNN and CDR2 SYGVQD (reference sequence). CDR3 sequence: CASRDKLNTGELFF. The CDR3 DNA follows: TGCGCCAGCAGAGACAAGCTGAACACCGGGGAGCTGTTTTTT.

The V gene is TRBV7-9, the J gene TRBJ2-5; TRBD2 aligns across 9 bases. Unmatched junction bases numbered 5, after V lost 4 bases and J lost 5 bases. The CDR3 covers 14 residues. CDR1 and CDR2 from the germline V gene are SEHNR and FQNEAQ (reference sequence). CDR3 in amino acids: CASSSLAGDETQYF. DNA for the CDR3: TGTGCCAGCAGCTCACTAGCGGGCGATGAGACCCAGTACTTC.

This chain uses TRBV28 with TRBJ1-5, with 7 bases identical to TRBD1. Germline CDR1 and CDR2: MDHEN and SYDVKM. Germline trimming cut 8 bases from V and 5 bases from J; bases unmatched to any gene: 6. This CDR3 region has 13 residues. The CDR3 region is CASSGQWDQPQHF. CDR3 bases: TGTGCCAGCTCGGGACAGTGGGATCAGCCCCAGCATTTT.

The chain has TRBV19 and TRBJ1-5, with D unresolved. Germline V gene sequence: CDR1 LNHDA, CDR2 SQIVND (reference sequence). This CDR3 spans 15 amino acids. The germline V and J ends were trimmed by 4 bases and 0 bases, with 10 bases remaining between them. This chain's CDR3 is CASSTLLHSNQPQHF. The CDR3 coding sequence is TGTGCCAGTAGTACCCTACTTCATAGCAATCAGCCCCAGCATTTT.

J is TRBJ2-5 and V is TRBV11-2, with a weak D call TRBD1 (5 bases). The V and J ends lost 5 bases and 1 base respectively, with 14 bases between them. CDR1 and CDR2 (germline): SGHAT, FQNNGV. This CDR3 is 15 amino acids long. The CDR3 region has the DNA TGTGCCAGCAGCCACAGGCGGTCTGTCCAAGAGACCCAGTACTTC. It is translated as CASSHRRSVQETQYF.

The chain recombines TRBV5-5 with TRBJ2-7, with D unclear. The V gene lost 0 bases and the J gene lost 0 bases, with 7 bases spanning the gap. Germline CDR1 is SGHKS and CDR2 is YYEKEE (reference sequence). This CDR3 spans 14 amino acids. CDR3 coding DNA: TGTGCCAGCAGCTTGGAGCACAGCTCCTACGAGCAGTACTTC. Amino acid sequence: CASSLEHSSYEQYF.

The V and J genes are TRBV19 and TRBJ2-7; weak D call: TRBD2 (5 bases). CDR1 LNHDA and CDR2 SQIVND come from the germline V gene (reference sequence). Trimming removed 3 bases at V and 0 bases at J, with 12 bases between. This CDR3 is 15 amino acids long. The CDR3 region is CASSIAWTPSYEQYF. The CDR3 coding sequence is TGTGCCAGTAGTATCGCCTGGACTCCCTCCTACGAGCAGTACTTC. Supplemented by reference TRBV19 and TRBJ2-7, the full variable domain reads DGGITQSPKYLFRKEGQNVTLSCEQNLNHDAMYWYRQDPGQGLRLIYYSQIVNDFQKGDIAEGYSVSREKKESFPLTVTSAQKNPTAFYLCASSIAWTPSYEQYFGPGTRLTVT.

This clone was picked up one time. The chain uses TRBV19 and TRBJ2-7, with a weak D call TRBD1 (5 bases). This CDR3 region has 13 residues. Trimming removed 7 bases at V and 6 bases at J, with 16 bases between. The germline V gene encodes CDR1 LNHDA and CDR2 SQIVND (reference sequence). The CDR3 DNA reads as TGTGCCAGTAAATGGCAGGGCAGAACCGAGCAGTACTTC. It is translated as CASKWQGRTEQYF.

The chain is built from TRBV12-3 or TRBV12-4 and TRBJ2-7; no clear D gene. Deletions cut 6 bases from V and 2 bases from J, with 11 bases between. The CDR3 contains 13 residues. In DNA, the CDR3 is TGTGCCAGCAGGATAGTCGGTACCTACGAGCAGTACTTC. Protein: CASRIVGTYEQYF.

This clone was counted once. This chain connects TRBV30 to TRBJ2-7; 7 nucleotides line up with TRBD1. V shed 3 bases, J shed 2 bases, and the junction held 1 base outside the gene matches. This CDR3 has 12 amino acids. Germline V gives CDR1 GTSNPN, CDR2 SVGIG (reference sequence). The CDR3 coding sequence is TGTGCCTGGAGACAGGGGCCCTACGAGCAGTACTTC. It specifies CAWRQGPYEQYF.

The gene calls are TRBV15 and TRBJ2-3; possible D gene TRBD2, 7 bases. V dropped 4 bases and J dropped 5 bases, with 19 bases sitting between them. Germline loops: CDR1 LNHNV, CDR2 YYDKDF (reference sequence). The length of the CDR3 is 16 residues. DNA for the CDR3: TGTGCCACCAGCAAGGGGGGAGGGGCGTTCATAGATACGCAGTATTTT. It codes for CATSKGGGAFIDTQYF.

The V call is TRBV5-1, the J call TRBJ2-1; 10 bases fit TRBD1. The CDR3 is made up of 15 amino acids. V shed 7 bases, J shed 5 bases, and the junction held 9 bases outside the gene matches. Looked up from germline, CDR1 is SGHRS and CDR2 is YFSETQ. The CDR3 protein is CASGGRDRGDNEQFF. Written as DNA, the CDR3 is TGCGCCAGCGGGGGGCGGGACAGGGGTGACAATGAGCAGTTCTTC.

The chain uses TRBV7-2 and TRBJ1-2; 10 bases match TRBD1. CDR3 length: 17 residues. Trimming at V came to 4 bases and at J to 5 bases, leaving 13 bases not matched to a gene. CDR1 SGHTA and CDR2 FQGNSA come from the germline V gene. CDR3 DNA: TGTGCCAGCAGCTCCTATCCTGCGACAGGGGGCTTATATGGCTACACCTTC. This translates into CASSSYPATGGLYGYTF.

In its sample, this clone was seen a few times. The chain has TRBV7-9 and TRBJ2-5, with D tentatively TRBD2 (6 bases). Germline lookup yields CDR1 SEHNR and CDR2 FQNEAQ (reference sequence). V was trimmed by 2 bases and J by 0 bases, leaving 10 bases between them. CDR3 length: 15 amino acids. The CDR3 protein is CASSLSGLYQETQYF. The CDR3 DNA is TGTGCCAGCAGCTTAAGCGGGCTGTACCAAGAGACCCAGTACTTC.

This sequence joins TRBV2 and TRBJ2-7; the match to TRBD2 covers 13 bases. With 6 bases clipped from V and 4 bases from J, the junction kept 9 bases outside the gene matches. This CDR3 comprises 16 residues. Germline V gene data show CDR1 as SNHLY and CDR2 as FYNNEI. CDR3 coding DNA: TGTGCCAGCAGGGGGGGACTAGCGGGAACCCTTTACGAGCAGTACTTC. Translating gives CASRGGLAGTLYEQYF.

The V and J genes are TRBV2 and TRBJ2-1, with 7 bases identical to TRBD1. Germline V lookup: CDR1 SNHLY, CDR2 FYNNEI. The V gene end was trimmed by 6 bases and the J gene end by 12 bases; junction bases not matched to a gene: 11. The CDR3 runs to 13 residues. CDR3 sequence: CASSGTVPGGQFF. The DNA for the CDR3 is TGTGCCAGCAGCGGGACAGTCCCAGGCGGGCAGTTCTTC.

In DNA, the CDR3 is TGTGCCAGCAGCCCGCGGGAGGGAAGGAACACCGGGGAGCTGTTTTTT. Residues: CASSPREGRNTGELFF. The chain has TRBV4-2 and TRBJ2-2; 9 nucleotides match TRBD2. V lost 4 bases, J lost 1 base, and 4 bases stayed unmatched. Germline V CDR1 and CDR2: LGHNA, YNFKEQ. The CDR3 is 16 residues long.